The entry below describes one T cell receptor (beta chain). Participants, 18 to 89 years old, spanned under 25 US areas. The entry originates in a study of blood T cell repertoires in COVID-19. Study at large: The study drew acute and convalescent COVID-19 samples from the United States, Italy and Spain.

In the authors' workflow: It was from reference gene primer amplification that nucleated cell counts were estimated. Some clones are missing from TCRdb's copy, which holds only in-frame ones; the method was immunoSEQ multiplex PCR. The V and J calls and the clone size are those of that table, but D and trimming were determined from the DNA. The data show 250,000 or so clones, over 75% seen once. The CDR3 is 19 residues long. Germline V lookup: CDR1 SGHDN, CDR2 FVKESK. V was clipped by 0 bases and J by 5 bases, with 25 bases between them. The chain recombines TRBV14 with TRBJ1-2; no definite D call. This receptor was obtained from a woman between 50 and 59 years old who had recovered from COVID-19. The sample comprised PBMCs or T cells enriched from blood (not recorded which). The CDR3: CASSQDRYFRRELEYGYTF. The DNA for the CDR3 is TGTGCCAGCAGCCAAGATCGCTACTTTCGAAGGGAGTTAGAATATGGCTACACCTTC.